The 17 T cell receptor beta chains below all came from one sample that was sequenced in a study of OX40 agonist ivuxolimab in advanced cancers. The library was produced with the immunoSEQ multiplex PCR assay. TCRdb holds this immuneACCESS table with in-frame rearrangements only. Some clones are missing; in checked studies, unresolved V genes explain under half, and the rest has no known cause. The sample table records some 86,000 clones; 90% of these occur just once. The biggest ten clones account for 0.33% of the sample. This specimen was CD4+ or CD8+ T cells sorted from blood, taken in a trial of the OX40 agonist ivuxolimab. The receptors originated from an adult with an advanced solid tumor such as melanoma, head and neck, liver or kidney cancer.

V gene TRBV13 combines with J gene TRBJ1-5; a possible D gene is TRBD1 (5 bases). The germline CDR1 and CDR2 sequences are PRHDT and FYEKMQ (reference sequence). The ends were cut back, 0 bases at V and 4 bases at J, with 16 bases in the middle. The CDR3 has 17 residues. The CDR3 is CASSLGGRQGGNQPQHF. The CDR3 region has the DNA TGTGCCAGCAGCTTAGGCGGACGGCAGGGCGGTAATCAGCCCCAGCATTTT.

In this sample, this clone turned up once. The chain couples TRBV2 to TRBJ2-7, with 12 bases fitting TRBD2. Per the germline V gene, CDR1 is SNHLY and CDR2 is FYNNEI. V was clipped by 6 bases and J by 3 bases; unmatched bases: 15. This CDR3 is 18 amino acids long. CDR3 residues: CASSPTSGGTATNYEQYV. DNA for the CDR3: TGTGCCAGCAGCCCAACTAGCGGGGGGACCGCCACGAACTACGAGCAGTACGTC.

This chain uses TRBV28 with TRBJ2-6; D gene uncertain. Germline V gives CDR1 MDHEN, CDR2 SYDVKM. The CDR3 extends over 15 amino acids. V was clipped by 2 bases and J by 0 bases, with 5 bases between them. The CDR3 DNA reads TGTGCCAGCAGTTTAGCCGGCTCTGGGGCCAACGTCCTGACTTTC. Translating gives CASSLAGSGANVLTF.

This sequence joins TRBV9 and TRBJ2-2, with 9 bases fitting TRBD1. Germline V gene data show CDR1 as SGDLS and CDR2 as YYNGEE. Trimming took 7 bases from V and 6 from J; bases not matched to a gene: 4. This CDR3 has 13 amino acids. CDR3 loop: CASRTGEAGELFF. The DNA of the CDR3 is TGTGCCAGCCGGACAGGGGAGGCCGGGGAGCTGTTTTTT.

The chain recombines TRBV2 with TRBJ1-2, with 7 bases lining up with TRBD1. Germline lookup yields CDR1 SNHLY and CDR2 FYNNEI. V shed 6 bases and J 3 bases; nucleotides not matched to a gene: 4. The CDR3 is made up of 13 amino acids. CDR3 loop: CASSPGTDYGYTF. The CDR3 nucleotides read TGTGCCAGCAGCCCCGGGACAGACTATGGCTACACCTTC.

This rearrangement joins TRBV4-1 to TRBJ1-2; D is uncertain. The CDR3 extends over 16 amino acids. Germline V CDR1 and CDR2: MGHRA, YSYEKL. V shed 0 bases and J shed 4 bases, with 15 bases lying between them. The CDR3 region has the DNA TGCGCCAGCAGCCAAGAACCCCTTCGGGTCGGCTATGGCTACACCTTC. Amino acid sequence: CASSQEPLRVGYGYTF.

This rearrangement joins TRBV5-4 to TRBJ1-2; 7 nucleotides line up with TRBD1. The CDR3 consists of 14 residues. Trimming at V came to 4 bases and at J to 2 bases, leaving 5 bases not matched to a gene. The germline V gene encodes CDR1 SGHNT and CDR2 YYREEE (reference sequence). This CDR3 reads CASSPRGENYGYTF. As DNA, the CDR3 is TGTGCCAGCAGCCCCAGGGGGGAAAACTATGGCTACACCTTC.

V and J are TRBV7-2 and TRBJ1-5; TRBD1 might be the D (5 bases). The CDR3 has 13 amino acids. Germline V gene sequence: CDR1 SGHTA, CDR2 FQGNSA. Trimming removed 6 bases at V and 7 bases at J, with 13 bases between. The DNA for the CDR3 is TGTGCCAGCAGTAGGGAGGGGTGGCAGCCCCAGCATTTT. This sequence encodes CASSREGWQPQHF.

The chain combines TRBV2 with TRBJ1-2; the D is unclear. V lost 3 bases and J 4 bases, leaving 9 bases between the germline ends. This CDR3 comprises 13 residues. Germline CDR1 reads SNHLY; CDR2 reads FYNNEI. The CDR3 region has the DNA TGTGCCAGCAGTGACGCGGCCTCCTATGGCTACACCTTC. Encoded protein: CASSDAASYGYTF.

The rearrangement joins TRBV7-9 to TRBJ2-7; TRBD2 is a possible D gene (6 bases). The CDR3 is 13 amino acids. The V gene lost 1 base and the J gene lost 6 bases, with 10 bases spanning the gap. Germline V CDR1 and CDR2: SEHNR, FQNEAQ (reference sequence). The CDR3 loop is CASSLERGGEQYV. The CDR3 coding sequence is TGTGCCAGCAGCTTAGAGAGGGGAGGCGAGCAGTACGTC.

The rearrangement links TRBV19 to TRBJ1-2; D might be TRBD1 (5 bases). CDR1 LNHDA and CDR2 SQIVND come from the germline V gene (reference sequence). V lost 3 bases, J lost 1 base, and 15 bases lay in between. This CDR3 has 16 residues. The CDR3 nucleotides are TGTGCCAGTAGTATCCCCCACAGGAGAGATAACTATGGCTACACCTTC. Protein product: CASSIPHRRDNYGYTF.

This chain links TRBV28 with TRBJ2-2; D uncertain. Trimming shortened V by 1 base and J by 0 bases, and 6 bases separated the two germline ends. CDR1 and CDR2 (germline): MDHEN, SYDVKM. The CDR3 sequence is 15 residues long. The CDR3 coding sequence is TGTGCCAGCAGTTTATACACCTCGAACACCGGGGAGCTGTTTTTT. It codes for CASSLYTSNTGELFF.

V is TRBV19 and J is TRBJ1-1; D call uncertain. The CDR3 loop spans 13 amino acids. Germline V lookup: CDR1 LNHDA, CDR2 SQIVND (reference sequence). V was trimmed by 3 bases and J by 1 base, leaving 6 bases between them. DNA of the CDR3: TGTGCCAGTAGTATCCGGGGGAACACTGAAGCTTTCTTT. Residues: CASSIRGNTEAFF. The full variable domain, with the rest looked up from reference TRBV19 and TRBJ1-1, is DGGITQSPKYLFRKEGQNVTLSCEQNLNHDAMYWYRQDPGQGLRLIYYSQIVNDFQKGDIAEGYSVSREKKESFPLTVTSAQKNPTAFYLCASSIRGNTEAFFGQGTRLTVV.

The J gene is TRBJ2-1, the V gene TRBV6-1; D is unclear. This CDR3 contains 12 residues. Germline V lookup: CDR1 MNHNS, CDR2 SASEGT. Trimming took 2 bases from V and 12 from J, leaving 11 bases between them. As DNA, the CDR3 is TGTGCCAGCAGTGAAACGGGCTGGGGGCAGTTCTTC. It is translated as CASSETGWGQFF.

The J gene is TRBJ2-5, the V gene TRBV5-1; D possibly corresponds to TRBD1 (6 bases). Germline CDR1 and CDR2: SGHRS and YFSETQ. This CDR3 is built from 15 residues. The V end lost 4 bases, the J end lost 5 bases, and 18 bases lay between the germline ends. CDR3 loop: CASSAGWGPGETQYF. The CDR3 DNA sequence: TGCGCCAGCAGCGCTGGTTGGGGGCCCGGGGAGACCCAGTACTTC.

The V and J genes are TRBV11-3 and TRBJ2-3; the match to TRBD2 covers 12 bases. This CDR3 spans 15 amino acids. V shed 5 bases and J 4 bases; nucleotides not matched to a gene: 4. Germline loops: CDR1 SGHNT, CDR2 YENEEA. CDR3 DNA sequence: TGTGCCAGCAGCGCTAGCGGGGGGGCCTCAGATACGCAGTATTTT. Translation: CASSASGGASDTQYF.

There are a few counts of this clone. V is TRBV30 and J is TRBJ1-4, with no clear D. The germline V and J ends were trimmed by 0 bases and 14 bases, with 10 bases remaining between them. CDR3 length: 11 residues. Germline V gene lookup returns CDR1 GTSNPN and CDR2 SVGIG (reference sequence). In DNA, the CDR3 is TGTGCCTGGAGTGTAGTGGGAAGGCTGTTTTTT. It codes for CAWSVVGRLFF. The whole variable domain, remainder taken from reference TRBV30 and TRBJ1-4, is SQTIHQWPATLVQPVGSPLSLECTVEGTSNPNLYWYRQAAGRGLQLLFYSVGIGQISSEVPQNLSASRPQDRQFILSSKKLLLSDSGFYLCAWSVVGRLFFGSGTQLSVL.